This record looks at one T cell receptor (beta chain) sequence and its context. Its matching antigen is unknown. The same CDR3 also results from other DNA sequences found in this sample. The data were taken from a study of shared clonotypes between healthy human individuals. General observations from the study: Memory subsets had estimated richness that was generally smaller than that of naive subsets. Sequencing depth was predicted to influence how clonotypes are shared among donors.

V lost 2 bases to trimming and J lost 2 bases, with 4 bases between them. The V gene's germline CDR1 is MNHEY and CDR2 SMNVEV (reference sequence). The CDR3 has 13 amino acids. The data were produced by immunoSEQ multiplex PCR, yet TCRdb's version contains in-frame clones alone and is incomplete. In the table there are approximately 2.4 million clones, roughly 95% of which are singletons. This chain uses TRBV27 with TRBJ1-5, with unresolved D. The TCR comes from a man aged 18 to 30 in good health. Sequenced: naive CD4+ T cells sorted from blood. Specified subset: CD45RA+ positively selected. The CDR3 loop reads CASSLERNQPQHF. CDR3 in DNA: TGTGCCAGCAGTTTAGAACGCAATCAGCCCCAGCATTTT.